This T cell receptor beta chain was observed in a study of CD8 T cells in Susac syndrome. Trimming cost V 5 bases and J 2 bases; bases outside gene matches: 6. Germline V gives CDR1 DFQATT, CDR2 SNEGSKA (reference sequence). This CDR3 contains 13 residues. It was with random hexamers that about 0.45 to 1 ug RNA was reverse transcribed. TCRdb re-called the immunoSEQ multiplex PCR reads with MiXCR, one entry per CDR3 protein. Among 200,000 or so distinct CDR3 sequences listed, approximately 95% were seen once. J is TRBJ2-7 and V is TRBV20-1; TRBD1 agrees at 7 bases. Sequencing was carried out using CD4+ T cells from PBMCs. The source of this sequence is a human donor with multiple sclerosis. CDR3 nucleotides: TGCAGTGCTTGGACAGGAGACACCTACGAGCAGTACTTC. It encodes CSAWTGDTYEQYF.